Listed below are T cell receptor beta chains from one sample, sequenced in a study of T cells in tumors after PD-1 blockade. Repertoires were generated with immunoSEQ multiplex PCR, while TCRdb's copy carries only in-frame clones and drops some. The repertoire has 40,000 to 55,000 clones, nearly 80% of them found once; the top ten carry 15% to 20%. The sample here was PBMCs, taken before anti-PD-1 treatment. The origin of the receptors is a human donor with basal cell carcinoma. The CDR3 runs from the conserved cysteine through the conserved F or W. The D gene is left open where the match is weak. Clone sizes are given selectively: once, few, many, or a class where the clone is expanded.

clone_size: .
v_call: TRBV6-6
j_call: TRBJ2-3
d_call: TRBD2
cdr3_nt: TGTGCCAGCAGTCCCCGACTAGCGGGGGGGCGAAGCACAGATACGCAGTATTTT
cdr3_aa: CASSPRLAGGRSTDTQYF

clone_size: .
v_call: TRBV28
j_call: TRBJ1-1
d_call: .
cdr3_nt: TGTGCCAGCAGTTCACTACCGGGCTTCATGAACACTGAAGCTTTCTTT
cdr3_aa: CASSSLPGFMNTEAFF

clone_size: .
v_call: TRBV27
j_call: TRBJ1-1
d_call: TRBD1
cdr3_nt: TGTGCCAGCAGTTTAGTAACAGGGGGAATGGCTTTCTTT
cdr3_aa: CASSLVTGGMAFF

clone_size: .
v_call: TRBV7-2
j_call: TRBJ1-2
d_call: .
cdr3_nt: TGTGCCAGCAGCTTTGTCGAGCAGGGTCATGGCTACACCTTC
cdr3_aa: CASSFVEQGHGYTF

clone_size: .
v_call: TRBV29-1
j_call: TRBJ1-1
d_call: .
cdr3_nt: TGCAGCGTTGCGGACGGTTACACTGAAGCTTTCTTT
cdr3_aa: CSVADGYTEAFF

clone_size: .
v_call: TRBV6-6
j_call: TRBJ1-1
d_call: .
cdr3_nt: TGTGCCAGCAGCCACCGTGGGGGGCCGGGGACTGAAGCTTTCTTT
cdr3_aa: CASSHRGGPGTEAFF

clone_size: .
v_call: TRBV18
j_call: TRBJ2-5
d_call: .
cdr3_nt: TGTGCCAGCTCGGGGAGAGGGGGAACCGAGACCCAGTACTTC
cdr3_aa: CASSGRGGTETQYF

clone_size: few
v_call: TRBV9
j_call: TRBJ2-3
d_call: .
cdr3_nt: TGTGCCAGCAGCGTAACGTATGGAGATACGCAGTATTTT
cdr3_aa: CASSVTYGDTQYF

clone_size: .
v_call: TRBV2
j_call: TRBJ1-3
d_call: TRBD1
cdr3_nt: TGTGCCAGCCAACCGGACAGGAACTCTGGAAACACCATATATTTT
cdr3_aa: CASQPDRNSGNTIYF

clone_size: once
v_call: TRBV6-5
j_call: TRBJ2-7
d_call: .
cdr3_nt: TGTGCCAGCAGGACCAGGGACATTTCCTACGAGCAGTACTTC
cdr3_aa: CASRTRDISYEQYF

clone_size: .
v_call: TRBV2
j_call: TRBJ2-2
d_call: TRBD2
cdr3_nt: TGTGCCAGCATTTCGGGACTAGCGTTCACCGGGGAGCTGTTTTTT
cdr3_aa: CASISGLAFTGELFF

clone_size: .
v_call: TRBV28
j_call: TRBJ1-2
d_call: TRBD1
cdr3_nt: TGTGCCAGCAGCAGAACCGGACAGGGAAACTATGGCTACACCTTC
cdr3_aa: CASSRTGQGNYGYTF

clone_size: once
v_call: TRBV5-4
j_call: TRBJ2-1
d_call: .
cdr3_nt: TGTGCCAGCAGCCTCCCACCGGGACTGGGCAATGAGCAGTTCTTC
cdr3_aa: CASSLPPGLGNEQFF

clone_size: once
v_call: TRBV21-1
j_call: TRBJ2-5
d_call: .
cdr3_nt: TGTGCCAGCAGCAAAGGAACAGGGGGCGATTTGGAGACCCAGTACTTC
cdr3_aa: CASSKGTGGDLETQYF

clone_size: .
v_call: TRBV7-8
j_call: TRBJ2-2
d_call: .
cdr3_nt: TGTGCCAGCAGCTTAAGGGTTCTGGGCACCGGGGAGCTGTTTTTT
cdr3_aa: CASSLRVLGTGELFF

clone_size: .
v_call: TRBV5-1
j_call: TRBJ1-2
d_call: TRBD1
cdr3_nt: TGCGCCAGCAGCATAGGACAGGATGGCTACACCTTC
cdr3_aa: CASSIGQDGYTF

clone_size: .
v_call: TRBV20-1
j_call: TRBJ2-7
d_call: .
cdr3_nt: TGCAGTGCTAGAGATGAAAACGAGCAGTACTTC
cdr3_aa: CSARDENEQYF

clone_size: .
v_call: TRBV2
j_call: TRBJ2-2
d_call: .
cdr3_nt: TGTGCCAGCAGTGAAGTGAAGGCCGGGGAGCTGTTTTTT
cdr3_aa: CASSEVKAGELFF

clone_size: once
v_call: TRBV9
j_call: TRBJ2-5
d_call: .
cdr3_nt: TGTGCCAGCAGCGTAGAAGGTACCTGGGGGGAGACCCAGTACTTC
cdr3_aa: CASSVEGTWGETQYF

clone_size: few
v_call: TRBV2
j_call: TRBJ1-6
d_call: .
cdr3_nt: TGTGCCAGCAGTTTTCTACCCCACGGGAGCTCCTATAATTCACCCCTCCACTTT
cdr3_aa: CASSFLPHGSSYNSPLHF

clone_size: .
v_call: TRBV15
j_call: TRBJ1-3
d_call: .
cdr3_nt: TGTGCCACCAGCAGAGTCGACTACTCTGGAAACACCATATATTTT
cdr3_aa: CATSRVDYSGNTIYF

clone_size: .
v_call: TRBV3-1/TRBV3-2
j_call: TRBJ2-5
d_call: TRBD2
cdr3_nt: TGTGCCAGCAGCCGGACTAGCGGGGTTCAAGAGACCCAGTACTTC
cdr3_aa: CASSRTSGVQETQYF

clone_size: .
v_call: TRBV7-3
j_call: TRBJ1-1
d_call: .
cdr3_nt: TGTGCCAGCAGCTTCGGAGTGAGCACTGAAGCTTTCTTT
cdr3_aa: CASSFGVSTEAFF

clone_size: .
v_call: TRBV15
j_call: TRBJ1-4
d_call: .
cdr3_nt: TGTGCCACCAGCGGGGCATCCTCGGGTAATGAAAAACTGTTTTTT
cdr3_aa: CATSGASSGNEKLFF

clone_size: .
v_call: TRBV2
j_call: TRBJ2-5
d_call: .
cdr3_nt: TGTGCCAGCACTCTAGAGGAGACCCAGTACTTC
cdr3_aa: CASTLEETQYF

clone_size: .
v_call: TRBV7-3
j_call: TRBJ2-5
d_call: TRBD2
cdr3_nt: TGTGCCAGCAGCCATAGCGGGAGTCGGCAAGAGACCCAGTACTTC
cdr3_aa: CASSHSGSRQETQYF

clone_size: many
v_call: TRBV25-1
j_call: TRBJ2-1
d_call: TRBD1
cdr3_nt: TGTGCCAGCAGTGGCCACAGGGGAAATGAGCAGTTCTTC
cdr3_aa: CASSGHRGNEQFF

clone_size: .
v_call: TRBV3-1/TRBV3-2
j_call: TRBJ2-6
d_call: .
cdr3_nt: TGTGCCAGCAGCCAGAGTTGGGACACCTCTGGGGCCAACGTCCTGACTTTC
cdr3_aa: CASSQSWDTSGANVLTF